The TCR beta chain described here comes from a study of T cells after yellow fever vaccination. Study findings and constraints: Although the secondary response was weaker, it peaked faster, at day 5 versus 15.

The CDR3 spans 16 residues. J gave up 0 bases and V 5 bases, and 7 bases lay outside the gene matches. Germline CDR1 and CDR2: MNHEY and SVGAGI. A 5'RACE template-switching step, the method used to make TCR cDNA, added a universal primer site and UMIs. Each CDR3 protein is one row after TCRdb ran MiXCR on the 5' RACE reads. The table lists hundreds of thousands of distinct CDR3 sequences, about 3.5% of them singletons, with around 22% in the top ten. This clonotype was seen a few times. Its target is not known. Sample: PBMCs, taken on the day of the yellow fever booster vaccination. The chain couples TRBV6-5 to TRBJ2-7; 10 nucleotides match TRBD2. The TCR sequence derives from a man in his late teens or twenties who received the YFV17D yellow fever vaccine. CDR3 DNA sequence: TGTGCCAGCAGTCCCGGACTAGCGGCGATCTCCTACGAGCAGTACTTC. The encoded protein is CASSPGLAAISYEQYF.